The present entry profiles one T cell receptor (beta chain) with its context. The study sequenced TCR beta in blood CD8+ and CD4+ T cells. V lost 4 bases and J lost 3; bases outside the gene matches: 4. The CDR3 is 15 amino acids. The data derive from a study of CD8 T cells in Susac syndrome. Reverse transcription of about 0.45 to 1 ug RNA was performed with random hexamers. TCR beta CDR3 was amplified by immunoSEQ multiplex PCR. This amplification extended across 54 Vbeta and 13 Jbeta segments. TCRdb independently ran MiXCR on the immunoSEQ multiplex PCR reads; one entry per CDR3 protein. This repertoire shows fewer than 350,000 distinct CDR3 sequences, just over 90% found once; its top ten account for more than 0.06%.

Sequencing was performed on CD4+ T cells from PBMCs. This chain joins TRBV12-3 or TRBV12-4 and TRBJ2-5; 11 bases fit TRBD1. The receptor's source is a human donor with multiple sclerosis. DNA of the CDR3: TGTGCCAGCAGTTCCCGGGACAGGGGGGAAGAGACCCAGTACTTC. Its translation: CASSSRDRGEETQYF.